These 16 T cell receptor beta chains came from one sample sequenced in a study of identical twins. TCRdb analysed the 5' RACE reads with MiXCR anew, one entry per CDR3 protein. The sample records 550,000 to 700,000 distinct CDR3 sequences, about 20% being singletons. In addition, the sample was reused for a study of T cells expressing NK-cell markers.

Material: PBMCs. The receptors come from a woman under 30 in good health.

The chain combines TRBV27 with TRBJ2-5; the match to TRBD1 covers 8 bases. The CDR3 has 16 residues. Trimming at V came to 5 bases and at J to 5 bases, leaving 13 bases not matched to a gene. The germline gives CDR1 MNHEY, CDR2 SMNVEV (reference sequence). CDR3 protein: CASSTLPGQVKETQYF. Here the CDR3 DNA reads TGTGCCAGCAGTACTTTGCCGGGACAGGTTAAGGAGACCCAGTACTTC.

This clonotype has a handful of counts. The J gene is TRBJ2-5, the V gene TRBV12-3 or TRBV12-4; the D gene is possibly TRBD1 (6 bases). Trimming shortened V by 2 bases and J by 4 bases, and 11 bases separated the two germline ends. The CDR3 totals 14 residues. The CDR3 DNA reads TGTGCCAGCAGTTTACAACAGGGTGGAGAGACCCAGTACTTC. It translates to CASSLQQGGETQYF.

This clonotype was counted only a few times. The chain uses TRBV20-1 and TRBJ1-2; D possibly corresponds to TRBD1 (5 bases). Germline V gene data show CDR1 as DFQATT and CDR2 as SNEGSKA (reference sequence). The CDR3 sequence is 16 residues long. Trimming cost V 1 base and J 1 base, with 16 bases left between them. The CDR3 bases are TGCAGTGCTAGAGCCAGGCGAGGGGACCTTAACTATGGCTACACCTTC. This gives the protein CSARARRGDLNYGYTF.

This clonotype was picked up many times. The chain couples TRBV20-1 to TRBJ2-1; TRBD2 agrees at 9 bases. This CDR3 comprises 16 residues. The V and J ends lost 0 bases and 5 bases, in that order; junction bases with no gene match: 8. The germline V gene encodes CDR1 DFQATT and CDR2 SNEGSKA (reference sequence). CDR3 loop: CSARDSGRPLNNEQFF. The CDR3 DNA sequence: TGCAGTGCTAGAGATAGCGGGAGACCCCTTAACAATGAGCAGTTCTTC.

This chain uses TRBV29-1 with TRBJ2-5, with TRBD1 as a possible D gene (6 bases). Germline loops: CDR1 SQVTM, CDR2 ANQGSEA. The V end lost 3 bases, the J end lost 4 bases, and 9 bases lay between the germline ends. CDR3 length: 12 residues. The CDR3 DNA reads TGCAGCGTTGATCAGGGGCTAGAGACCCAGTACTTC. The encoded protein is CSVDQGLETQYF.

This clonotype has ten or more counts. The chain uses TRBV12-3 or TRBV12-4 and TRBJ2-5; TRBD2 matches 7 bases. V lost 5 bases to trimming and J lost 4 bases; unmatched junction nucleotides: 4. The CDR3 has 13 amino acids. The CDR3 sequence is CASSPREGETQYF. The CDR3 DNA reads TGTGCCAGCAGTCCCAGGGAGGGAGAGACCCAGTACTTC.

V gene TRBV7-2 combines with J gene TRBJ2-1; unclear D gene. In germline, CDR1 is SGHTA, CDR2 FQGNSA. CDR3 length: 14 residues. Trimming took 2 bases from V and 7 from J, leaving 12 bases between them. CDR3 protein: CASSLSLGGNEQFF. The CDR3 nucleotides are TGTGCCAGCAGCTTAAGCCTTGGTGGGAATGAGCAGTTCTTC.

This clonotype was counted between two and nine times. J is TRBJ2-7 and V is TRBV12-5; TRBD1 matches at 8 bases. This CDR3 region has 15 residues. CDR1 is LGHNT and CDR2 is FRNRAP in the germline V gene. The trim removed 4 bases at V and 2 bases at J, leaving 7 bases unmatched. DNA for the CDR3: TGTGCTAGTGGTTCTGCCGGGACAGGACCCTACGAGCAGTACTTC. It yields the protein CASGSAGTGPYEQYF. Looking up the rest from reference TRBV12-5 and TRBJ2-7 gives the full variable domain: DARVTQTPRHKVTEMGQEVTMRCQPILGHNTVFWYRQTMMQGLELLAYFRNRAPLDDSGMPKDRFSAEMPDATLATLKIQPSEPRDSAVYFCASGSAGTGPYEQYFGPGTRLTVT.

This clonotype was counted a few times. The chain has TRBV20-1 and TRBJ2-3; 16 bases are a match to TRBD2. J gave up 4 bases and V 3 bases, and 1 base lay outside the gene matches. The CDR3 spans 15 residues. CDR1 is DFQATT and CDR2 is SNEGSKA in the germline V gene (reference sequence). The CDR3 DNA is TGCAGTGCTAGCGGGACTAGCGGGAGGGCAGATACGCAGTATTTT. Translating it yields CSASGTSGRADTQYF.

This clonotype was detected only a few times. The chain employs TRBV7-2 and TRBJ1-5; D ambiguous. The CDR3 spans 14 residues. Germline V gene sequence: CDR1 SGHTA, CDR2 FQGNSA. V lost 1 base and J lost 2, with 6 bases in between. CDR3 sequence: CASSLVLGNQPQHF. In DNA, the CDR3 is TGTGCCAGCAGCTTAGTTCTTGGCAATCAGCCCCAGCATTTT.

This rearrangement joins TRBV29-1 to TRBJ2-1, with a tentative D call TRBD2 (6 bases). V lost 5 bases to trimming and J lost 4 bases, with 12 bases between them. This CDR3 has 13 residues. The V gene's germline CDR1 is SQVTM and CDR2 ANQGSEA. The CDR3: CSVRGTSYNEQFF. In DNA, the CDR3 is TGCAGCGTTCGTGGGACTTCTTACAATGAGCAGTTCTTC.

The CDR3 reads CASGLAGTASFF. The CDR3 DNA reads TGTGCTAGTGGTTTGGCCGGGACAGCGTCGTTCTTC. The chain joins TRBV12-5 to TRBJ2-1, with 7 bases that match TRBD1. Germline lookup yields CDR1 LGHNT and CDR2 FRNRAP. The ends lost 1 base at V and 15 bases at J; junction bases unmatched: 6. This CDR3 has 12 amino acids.

The genes are TRBV20-1 and TRBJ2-3; tentative D call: TRBD2 (7 bases). Per the germline V gene, CDR1 is DFQATT and CDR2 is SNEGSKA (reference sequence). The V gene lost 1 base and the J gene lost 8 bases, with 19 bases spanning the gap. The CDR3 covers 15 residues. The CDR3 protein is CSARGGGFPRGTQYF. The DNA of the CDR3 is TGCAGTGCTAGAGGGGGGGGCTTTCCGCGAGGTACGCAGTATTTT.

V usage is TRBV20-1 and J usage is TRBJ2-1, with a tentative D call TRBD2 (6 bases). This CDR3 spans 17 amino acids. Per the germline V gene, CDR1 is DFQATT and CDR2 is SNEGSKA (reference sequence). With 1 base removed from V and 0 bases from J, the gap between germline ends came to 16 bases. Written as DNA, the CDR3 is TGCAGTGCTAGAGTGATCCCCGGGCGGGGCTCCTACAATGAGCAGTTCTTC. Residues: CSARVIPGRGSYNEQFF.

The V call is TRBV5-1, the J call TRBJ2-1, with 7 positions matching TRBD2. Germline trimming cut 0 bases from V and 9 bases from J; bases unmatched to any gene: 9. Germline V CDR1 and CDR2: SGHRS, YFSETQ. The CDR3 covers 15 residues. CDR3 nucleotide sequence: TGCGCCAGCAGCTTGGGAACCCGGAGCGGGATTGAGCAGTTCTTC. Protein: CASSLGTRSGIEQFF.

This clonotype has more than one count but fewer than ten. The chain combines TRBV3-1 with TRBJ2-1; D ambiguous. The CDR3 runs 16 residues. V was clipped by 4 bases and J by 10 bases, with 23 bases between them. The V gene's germline CDR1 is LGHDT and CDR2 YNNKEL (reference sequence). This CDR3 is CASSRGRAKNYVEQFF. The CDR3 nucleotides read TGTGCCAGCAGCCGCGGCAGAGCTAAAAATTACGTGGAGCAGTTCTTC.